This T cell receptor beta chain was profiled in a study of cytomegalovirus exposure and HLA in healthy donors. The CDR3 is made up of 15 amino acids. CDR1 and CDR2 (germline): LGHNA, YNFKEQ. Trimming left V 1 base short and J 4 bases short, with 11 bases between. Researchers ran the PCR with 60 Vbeta and 13 Jbeta primers. Profiling relied on immunoSEQ multiplex PCR, and the TCRdb table lists in-frame clones only, not all of them. This listing includes around 100,000 clones. Notes on the study in general: An analysis that was carried out later associated fewer than 20,000 TCR beta sequences with HLA alleles at 0.05 false discovery rate.

Comments on this clone: Antigen: not known.

The TCR was taken from a man aged 50-59 years in good health and CMV-seronegative. The V and J genes are TRBV4-2 and TRBJ2-1; D possibly corresponds to TRBD2 (5 bases). Sequenced input: PBMCs. The CDR3, as DNA: TGTGCCAGCAGCCAAGGGACCGGGATTTACAATGAGCAGTTCTTC. Translating it yields CASSQGTGIYNEQFF.